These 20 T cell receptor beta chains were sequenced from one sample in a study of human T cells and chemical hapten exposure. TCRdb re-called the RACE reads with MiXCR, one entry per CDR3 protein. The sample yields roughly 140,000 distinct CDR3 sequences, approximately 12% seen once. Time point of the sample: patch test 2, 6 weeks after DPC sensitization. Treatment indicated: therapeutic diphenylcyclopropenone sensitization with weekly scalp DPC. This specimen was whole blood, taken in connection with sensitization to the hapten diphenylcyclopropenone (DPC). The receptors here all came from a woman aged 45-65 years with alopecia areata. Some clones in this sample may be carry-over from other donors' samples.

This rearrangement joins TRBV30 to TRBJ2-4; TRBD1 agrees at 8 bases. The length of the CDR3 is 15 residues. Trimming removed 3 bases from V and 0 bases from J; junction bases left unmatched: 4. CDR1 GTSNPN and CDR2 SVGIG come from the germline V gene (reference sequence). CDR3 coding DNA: TGTGCCTGGAGCCCAGGGGGCCCAGCCAAAAACATTCAGTACTTC. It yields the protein CAWSPGGPAKNIQYF.

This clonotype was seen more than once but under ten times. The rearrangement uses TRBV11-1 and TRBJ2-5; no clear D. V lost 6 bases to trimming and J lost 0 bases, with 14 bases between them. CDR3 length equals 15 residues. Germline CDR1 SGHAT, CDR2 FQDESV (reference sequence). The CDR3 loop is CASRPRRQNQETQYF. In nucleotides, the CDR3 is TGTGCCAGCAGGCCTAGGCGTCAGAACCAAGAGACCCAGTACTTC. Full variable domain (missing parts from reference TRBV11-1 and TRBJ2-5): EAEVAQSPRYKITEKSQAVAFWCDPISGHATLYWYRQILGQGPELLVQFQDESVVDDSQLPKDRFSAERLKGVDSTLKIQPAELGDSAMYLCASRPRRQNQETQYFGPGTRLLVL.

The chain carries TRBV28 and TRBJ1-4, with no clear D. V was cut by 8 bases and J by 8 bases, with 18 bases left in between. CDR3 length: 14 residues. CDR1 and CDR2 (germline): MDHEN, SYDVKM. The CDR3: CASLSRTVEEKLFF. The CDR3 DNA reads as TGTGCCAGCTTAAGTAGGACCGTGGAAGAAAAACTGTTTTTT. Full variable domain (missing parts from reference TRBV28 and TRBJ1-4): DVKVTQSSRYLVKRTGEKVFLECVQDMDHENMFWYRQDPGLGLRLIYFSYDVKMKEKGDIPEGYSVSREKKERFSLILESASTNQTSMYLCASLSRTVEEKLFFGSGTQLSVL.

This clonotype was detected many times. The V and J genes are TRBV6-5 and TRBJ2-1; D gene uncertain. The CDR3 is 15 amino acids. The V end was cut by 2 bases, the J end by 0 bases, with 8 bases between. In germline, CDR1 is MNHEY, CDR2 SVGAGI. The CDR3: CASSYGGSSYNEQFF. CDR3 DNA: TGTGCCAGCAGTTACGGTGGAAGCTCCTACAATGAGCAGTTCTTC.

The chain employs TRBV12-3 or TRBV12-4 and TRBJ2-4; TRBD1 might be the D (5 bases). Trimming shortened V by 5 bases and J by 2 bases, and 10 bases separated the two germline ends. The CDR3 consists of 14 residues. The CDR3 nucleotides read TGTGCCAGCAGTCGTACAGGCCCCAAAAACATTCAGTACTTC. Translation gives CASSRTGPKNIQYF.

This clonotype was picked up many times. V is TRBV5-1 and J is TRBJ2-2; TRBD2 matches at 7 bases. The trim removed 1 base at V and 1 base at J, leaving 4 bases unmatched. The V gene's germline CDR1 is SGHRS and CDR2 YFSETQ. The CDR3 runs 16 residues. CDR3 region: CASSLFGLENTGELFF. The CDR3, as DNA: TGCGCCAGCAGCTTGTTCGGACTAGAGAACACCGGGGAGCTGTTTTTT.

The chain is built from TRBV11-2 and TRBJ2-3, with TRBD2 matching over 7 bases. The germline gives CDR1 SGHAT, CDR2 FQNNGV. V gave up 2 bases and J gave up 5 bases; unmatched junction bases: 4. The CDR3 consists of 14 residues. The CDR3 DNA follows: TGTGCCAGCAGCTTAAAGCGGGATTTAGATACGCAGTATTTT. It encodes CASSLKRDLDTQYF. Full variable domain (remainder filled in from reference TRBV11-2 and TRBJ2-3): EAGVAQSPRYKIIEKRQSVAFWCNPISGHATLYWYQQILGQGPKLLIQFQNNGVVDDSQLPKDRFSAERLKGVDSTLKIQPAKLEDSAVYLCASSLKRDLDTQYFGPGTRLTVL.

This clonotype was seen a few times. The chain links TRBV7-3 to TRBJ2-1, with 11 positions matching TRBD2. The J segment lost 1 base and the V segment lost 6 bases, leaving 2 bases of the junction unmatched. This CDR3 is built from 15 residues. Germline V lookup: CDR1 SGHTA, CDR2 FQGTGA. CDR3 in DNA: TGTGCCAGCAGTTGGACTAGCGGGTCCTACAATGAGCAGTTCTTC. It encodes CASSWTSGSYNEQFF.

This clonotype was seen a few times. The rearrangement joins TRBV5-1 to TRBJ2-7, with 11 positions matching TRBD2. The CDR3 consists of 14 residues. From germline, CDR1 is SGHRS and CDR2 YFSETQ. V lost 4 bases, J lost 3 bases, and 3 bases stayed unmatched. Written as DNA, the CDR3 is TGCGCCAGCAGCACTAGCGGGGGAAACTACGAGCAGTACTTC. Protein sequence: CASSTSGGNYEQYF.

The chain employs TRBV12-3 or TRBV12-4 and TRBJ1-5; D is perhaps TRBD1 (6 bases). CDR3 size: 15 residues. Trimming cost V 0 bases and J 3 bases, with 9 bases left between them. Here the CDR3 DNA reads TGTGCCAGCAGTTTAGCTGCAGGGGCCAATCAGCCCCAGCATTTT. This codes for CASSLAAGANQPQHF.

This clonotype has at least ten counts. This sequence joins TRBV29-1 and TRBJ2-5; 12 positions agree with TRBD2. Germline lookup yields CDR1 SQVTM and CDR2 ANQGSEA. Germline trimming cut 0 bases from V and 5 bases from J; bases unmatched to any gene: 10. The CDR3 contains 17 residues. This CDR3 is CSVEDSGLAGSQETQYF. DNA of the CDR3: TGCAGCGTTGAAGATTCGGGACTAGCGGGTTCTCAGGAGACCCAGTACTTC.

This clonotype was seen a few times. CDR3 residues: CSAPVAGVRETQYF. The CDR3 coding sequence is TGCAGCGCCCCAGTAGCGGGAGTCAGAGAGACCCAGTACTTC. The chain is built from TRBV29-1 and TRBJ2-5; 9 bases are shared with TRBD2. Germline loops: CDR1 SQVTM, CDR2 ANQGSEA. CDR3 length equals 14 residues. The V and J ends lost 7 bases and 4 bases, in that order; junction bases with no gene match: 10.

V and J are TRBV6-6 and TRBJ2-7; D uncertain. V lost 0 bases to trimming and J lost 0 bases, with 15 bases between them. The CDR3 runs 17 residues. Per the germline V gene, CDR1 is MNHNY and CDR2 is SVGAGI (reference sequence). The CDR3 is CASSYSEVGTYSYEQYF. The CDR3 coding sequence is TGTGCCAGCAGTTACTCTGAGGTCGGCACTTACTCCTACGAGCAGTACTTC.

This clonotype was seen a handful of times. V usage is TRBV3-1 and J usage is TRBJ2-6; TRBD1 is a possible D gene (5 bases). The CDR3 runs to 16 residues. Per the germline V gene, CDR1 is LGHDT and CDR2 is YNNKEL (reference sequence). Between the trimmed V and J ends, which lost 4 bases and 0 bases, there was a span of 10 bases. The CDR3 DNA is TGTGCCAGCAGCCGAAACACAGGCTCTGGGGCCAACGTCCTGACTTTC. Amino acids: CASSRNTGSGANVLTF.

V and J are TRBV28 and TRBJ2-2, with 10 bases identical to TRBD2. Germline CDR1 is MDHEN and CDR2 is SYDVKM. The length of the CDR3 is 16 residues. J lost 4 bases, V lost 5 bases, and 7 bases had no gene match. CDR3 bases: TGTGCCAGCAGTGGCCCGGGACTAGCGATCACCGGGGAGCTGTTTTTT. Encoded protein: CASSGPGLAITGELFF.

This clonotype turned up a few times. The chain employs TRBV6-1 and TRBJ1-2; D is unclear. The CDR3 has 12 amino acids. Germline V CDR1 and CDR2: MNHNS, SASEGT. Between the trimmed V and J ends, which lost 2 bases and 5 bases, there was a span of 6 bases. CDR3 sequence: CASSESRYGYTF. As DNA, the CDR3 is TGTGCCAGCAGTGAATCGCGGTATGGCTACACCTTC.

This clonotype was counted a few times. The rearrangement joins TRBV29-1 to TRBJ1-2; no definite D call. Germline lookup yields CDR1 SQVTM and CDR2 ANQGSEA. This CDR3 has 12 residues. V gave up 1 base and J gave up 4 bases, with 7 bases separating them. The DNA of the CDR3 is TGCAGCGTTGAAGGCAGGCTCTATGGCTACACCTTC. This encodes CSVEGRLYGYTF.

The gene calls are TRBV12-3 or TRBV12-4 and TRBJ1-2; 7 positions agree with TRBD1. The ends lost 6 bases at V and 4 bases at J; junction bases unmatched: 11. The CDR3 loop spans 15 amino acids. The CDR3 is CASSPPLAGGYGYTF. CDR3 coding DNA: TGTGCCAGCAGCCCTCCCTTGGCAGGGGGCTATGGCTACACCTTC.

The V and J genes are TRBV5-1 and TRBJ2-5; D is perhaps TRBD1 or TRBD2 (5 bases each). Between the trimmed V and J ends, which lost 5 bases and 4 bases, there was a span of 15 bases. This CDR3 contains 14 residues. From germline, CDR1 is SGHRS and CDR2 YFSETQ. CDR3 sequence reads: CASRSAGAGETQYF. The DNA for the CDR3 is TGCGCCAGCAGATCTGCCGGGGCTGGAGAGACCCAGTACTTC.

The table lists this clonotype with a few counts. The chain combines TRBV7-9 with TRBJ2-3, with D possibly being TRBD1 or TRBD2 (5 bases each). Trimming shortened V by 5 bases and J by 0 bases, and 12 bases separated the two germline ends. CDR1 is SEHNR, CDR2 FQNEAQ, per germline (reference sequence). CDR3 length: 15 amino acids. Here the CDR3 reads CASSRQRKSTDTQYF. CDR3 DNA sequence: TGTGCCAGCAGCCGACAGCGGAAAAGCACAGATACGCAGTATTTT.